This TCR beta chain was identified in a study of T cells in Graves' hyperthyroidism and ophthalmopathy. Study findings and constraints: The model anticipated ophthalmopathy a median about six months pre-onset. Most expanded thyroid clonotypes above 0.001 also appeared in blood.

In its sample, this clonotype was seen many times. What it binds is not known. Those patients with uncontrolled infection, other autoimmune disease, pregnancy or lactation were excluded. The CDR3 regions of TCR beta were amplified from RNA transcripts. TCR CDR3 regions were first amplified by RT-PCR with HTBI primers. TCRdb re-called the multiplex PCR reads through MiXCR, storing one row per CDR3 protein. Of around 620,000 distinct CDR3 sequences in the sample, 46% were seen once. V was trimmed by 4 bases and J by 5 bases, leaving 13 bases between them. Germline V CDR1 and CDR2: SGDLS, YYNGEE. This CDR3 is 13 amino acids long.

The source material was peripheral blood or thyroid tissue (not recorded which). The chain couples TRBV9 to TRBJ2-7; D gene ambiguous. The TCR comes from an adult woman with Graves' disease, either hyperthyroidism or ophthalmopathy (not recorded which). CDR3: CASSPYGWDEQYF. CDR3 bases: TGTGCCAGCAGCCCCTATGGATGGGACGAGCAGTACTTC.